The rows below give T cell receptor beta chains drawn from one sample of a study of T-cell memory formation after mild COVID-19. TCRdb recomputed calls from the 5' RACE reads with MiXCR, one row per CDR3 protein. The table lists 450,000 or so distinct CDR3 sequences, about 19% of them singletons. The specimen was PBMCs or a T cell subset sorted from them (not recorded which). The receptors here all came from an adult woman who had mild COVID-19 (a few samples of this study predate the infection). Cell type and time point are not known. The CDR3 runs from the conserved cysteine through the conserved F or W. Each record gives: J gene, D gene, V gene, CDR3 protein. The D gene is left open where the match is weak.

TRBJ2-1	TRBD2	TRBV5-1	CASSFSGGDYNEQFF
TRBJ1-2	NA	TRBV5-1	CASSLDPGGNYGYTF
TRBJ2-1	NA	TRBV30	CAWSVGHSYNEQFF
TRBJ2-3	NA	TRBV5-1	CASSAGLLSTDTQYF
TRBJ1-2	TRBD1	TRBV7-9	CASSSRPGQASGYTF
TRBJ2-4	NA	TRBV5-1	CASSLDGGKNIQYF
TRBJ1-2	NA	TRBV18	CASSSRDIGIHGYTF
TRBJ2-1	TRBD2	TRBV11-3	CASSSRGLAGENNEQFF
TRBJ2-7	TRBD2	TRBV27	CASSRGGRPYEQYF
TRBJ2-1	TRBD2	TRBV24-1	CATSDASGRASYNEQFF
TRBJ1-5	NA	TRBV10-3	CAISEPGQPQHF
TRBJ2-1	TRBD2	TRBV7-8	CASRMGLAGAAYNEQFF
TRBJ2-1	TRBD2	TRBV11-3	CASSSSSGSFYNEQFF
TRBJ1-6	NA	TRBV7-9	CASSTGTKNSPLHF
TRBJ1-2	TRBD1	TRBV27	CASSPTGGGWGYTF
TRBJ1-1	NA	TRBV15	CATSREAGTEAFF
TRBJ1-1	NA	TRBV4-3	CASSQDQGSRGDTEAFF
TRBJ2-1	NA	TRBV12-5	CASGLPKYNEQFF
TRBJ1-6	TRBD1	TRBV5-6	CASSVGQGARSPLHF
TRBJ1-4	NA	TRBV5-6	CASSLRSLVRARSEKLFF
TRBJ2-1	NA	TRBV7-6	CASSLNGAYNEQFF
TRBJ2-1	TRBD2	TRBV7-9	CASSPTSGGSVNEQFF
TRBJ2-3	TRBD1	TRBV5-1	CASSPWTGSTDTQYF